This T cell receptor beta chain was captured in a study of T cell repertoires in cytomegalovirus infection. Across the study: Through public TCR beta signatures, both CMV infection and matching HLA type were indicated. General observations from the study: CMV-specific HLA-C-restricted TCR beta clonotypes dominated the ex vivo response. CMV carriers with the relevant HLA were identified by cumulative public TCR beta family frequency.

This clonotype was seen at least ten times. Its specificity is unknown. The CDR3 is made up of 17 amino acids. J lost 0 bases, V lost 6 bases, and 12 bases had no gene match. A single record per CDR3 protein comes from TCRdb applying MiXCR to the reads. The sample includes nearly 550,000 distinct CDR3 sequences, approximately 15% of them seen just once. The rearrangement joins TRBV12-3 or TRBV12-4 to TRBJ1-2; 8 nucleotides align to TRBD1. Input material: CD8+ T cells from PBMCs. The sequence came from a human donor in good health (CMV status not recorded). Some clones in this sample may be carry-over from other donors' samples. The DNA for the CDR3 is TGTGCCAGCAGGTTGACCCCGACAGGGGTAACTAACTATGGCTACACCTTC. Translated, it gives CASRLTPTGVTNYGYTF.